The sequence of this T cell receptor beta chain was determined in a study of Ad26.COV2.S vaccination and SARS-CoV-2 variants. This clone was found once. Germline loops: CDR1 LGHNT, CDR2 FRNRAP. This CDR3 contains 16 residues. The ends were cut back, 4 bases at V and 3 bases at J, with 18 bases in the middle. Profiling relied on immunoSEQ multiplex PCR, and the TCRdb table lists in-frame clones only, not all of them. The sample includes about 380,000 clones, roughly 80% seen only once; the top ten take about 7.4%. Treatment: roughly 18 received Ad26.COV2.S at low or high dose, single or two shots; about five received placebo; per-sample allocation not given. Repertoires come from day 63 after the first vaccine or placebo injection.

Sequencing was performed on peripheral blood, taken in a trial of Ad26.COV2.S vaccine versus placebo. The chain joins TRBV12-5 to TRBJ1-1; D possibly corresponds to TRBD1 (5 bases). The receptor's source is a person aged 18-60 years who received the Ad26.COV2.S COVID-19 vaccine or a placebo. CDR3 sequence reads: CASGSPGWGKDTEAFF. For the CDR3, the DNA is TGTGCTAGTGGTTCTCCTGGTTGGGGCAAGGACACTGAAGCTTTCTTT.